These 15 T cell receptor beta chains were sequenced from one sample in a study of cytomegalovirus exposure and HLA in healthy donors. PCR primers comprised 60 Vbeta and 13 Jbeta primers. Repertoires were generated with immunoSEQ multiplex PCR, while TCRdb's copy carries only in-frame clones and drops some. The data contain tens of thousands of clones, 67% of them seen just once; the ten biggest clones take up 2.1%. Sequencing was carried out using PBMCs. These receptors all stem from a man between 25 and 39 years old in good health and CMV-seronegative.

Only a few counts were recorded for this clone. This chain joins TRBV4-2 and TRBJ2-1; 7 positions match TRBD2. The CDR3 loop spans 15 amino acids. Trimming at V came to 4 bases and at J to 0 bases, leaving 3 bases not matched to a gene. Germline assignment: CDR1 LGHNA and CDR2 YNFKEQ. The CDR3 loop reads CASSPTSTSYNEQFF. The CDR3 nucleotides read TGTGCCAGCAGCCCGACTAGCACCTCCTACAATGAGCAGTTCTTC.

This rearrangement joins TRBV6-1 to TRBJ2-7, with 9 bases identical to TRBD2. Trimming cost V 5 bases and J 4 bases; bases outside gene matches: 6. The germline CDR1 and CDR2 sequences are MNHNS and SASEGT. This CDR3 spans 14 amino acids. CDR3 DNA sequence: TGTGCCAGCAGTATTAGCGGGAGAGGGTACGAGCAGTACTTC. It is translated as CASSISGRGYEQYF.

The chain recombines TRBV7-2 with TRBJ2-2; perhaps TRBD2 as D (6 bases). Looked up from germline, CDR1 is SGHTA and CDR2 is FQGNSA. The CDR3 sequence is 15 residues long. Trimming took 2 bases from V and 3 from J, leaving 10 bases between them. This chain's CDR3 is CASSLRRGDTGELFF. The CDR3 DNA reads TGTGCCAGCAGCTTACGGCGGGGAGACACCGGGGAGCTGTTTTTT. Full variable domain (remainder filled in from reference TRBV7-2 and TRBJ2-2): GAGVSQSPSNKVTEKGKDVELRCDPISGHTALYWYRQSLGQGLEFLIYFQGNSAPDKSGLPSDRFSAERTGGSVSTLTIQRTQQEDSAVYLCASSLRRGDTGELFFGEGSRLTVL.

This chain joins TRBV28 and TRBJ1-1; 7 nucleotides line up with TRBD1. The CDR3 consists of 15 residues. Germline lookup yields CDR1 MDHEN and CDR2 SYDVKM. V lost 6 bases, J lost 0 bases, and 7 bases stayed unmatched. DNA for the CDR3: TGTGCCAGCAGGTCCTCGGGACAGTTGAACACTGAAGCTTTCTTT. This sequence encodes CASRSSGQLNTEAFF.

The V gene is TRBV19, the J gene TRBJ2-2; D not certain. The germline CDR1 and CDR2 sequences are LNHDA and SQIVND (reference sequence). The CDR3 is 12 residues long. Trimming cost V 4 bases and J 8 bases, with 8 bases left between them. CDR3 sequence: CASSTSLGELFF. In DNA, the CDR3 is TGTGCCAGTAGTACGAGCTTGGGGGAGCTGTTTTTT. The whole variable domain, remainder taken from reference TRBV19 and TRBJ2-2, is DGGITQSPKYLFRKEGQNVTLSCEQNLNHDAMYWYRQDPGQGLRLIYYSQIVNDFQKGDIAEGYSVSREKKESFPLTVTSAQKNPTAFYLCASSTSLGELFFGEGSRLTVL.

The chain recombines TRBV19 with TRBJ1-5; 9 nucleotides agree with TRBD1. V was clipped by 5 bases and J by 5 bases; unmatched bases: 10. CDR1 and CDR2 from the germline V gene are LNHDA and SQIVND (reference sequence). The CDR3 is 16 residues long. CDR3 sequence reads: CASSGSWGQGYQPQHF. In nucleotides, the CDR3 is TGTGCCAGTAGTGGGAGTTGGGGACAGGGATATCAGCCCCAGCATTTT.

This clone occurred a few times. Other DNA sequences in this specimen translate into the identical CDR3. The rearrangement uses TRBV4-1 and TRBJ2-1; TRBD2 aligns across 8 bases. Per the germline V gene, CDR1 is MGHRA and CDR2 is YSYEKL. J gave up 3 bases and V 0 bases, and 1 base lay outside the gene matches. CDR3 size: 15 residues. The chain's CDR3 is CASSQERGGYNEQFF. In DNA, the CDR3 is TGCGCCAGCAGCCAAGAACGGGGGGGCTACAATGAGCAGTTCTTC.

This clone was picked up a small number of times. The CDR3 reads CAWSGTNSNQPQHF. The DNA for the CDR3 is TGTGCCTGGAGTGGGACTAATAGCAATCAGCCCCAGCATTTT. V gene TRBV30 combines with J gene TRBJ1-5; D gene ambiguous. The CDR3 consists of 14 residues. Germline V gene data show CDR1 as GTSNPN and CDR2 as SVGIG (reference sequence). V was shortened by 1 base and J by 0 bases, with 7 bases between the two germline ends.

This clone has a handful of counts. This chain joins TRBV27 and TRBJ2-7, with D perhaps TRBD2 (6 bases). V dropped 5 bases and J dropped 0 bases, with 11 bases sitting between them. This CDR3 has 14 residues. Per the germline V gene, CDR1 is MNHEY and CDR2 is SMNVEV (reference sequence). The CDR3 reads CASSAGPASYEQYF. CDR3 DNA: TGTGCCAGCAGTGCGGGACCGGCCTCCTACGAGCAGTACTTC.

The CDR3 loop is CASSIQGIGELFF. The CDR3 nucleotides are TGTGCCAGTAGTATTCAGGGAATCGGGGAGCTGTTTTTT. The chain is built from TRBV19 and TRBJ2-2, with D maybe TRBD1 (5 bases). In germline, CDR1 is LNHDA, CDR2 SQIVND (reference sequence). Trimming cost V 3 bases and J 7 bases, with 9 bases left between them. CDR3 length equals 13 residues.

This clone has only a few counts. This chain links TRBV27 with TRBJ2-7; D might be TRBD2 (6 bases). Germline lookup yields CDR1 MNHEY and CDR2 SMNVEV (reference sequence). The CDR3 consists of 13 residues. With 8 bases removed from V and 3 bases from J, the gap between germline ends came to 14 bases. The CDR3 DNA reads TGTGCCAGCTTTGGCAGCGGGCTCTACGAGCAGTACTTC. Its translation: CASFGSGLYEQYF.

J is TRBJ1-5 and V is TRBV4-1; possible D gene TRBD1, 6 bases. CDR3 length: 16 amino acids. The germline V and J ends were trimmed by 1 base and 5 bases, with 15 bases remaining between them. Germline CDR1 reads MGHRA; CDR2 reads YSYEKL. Written as DNA, the CDR3 is TGCGCCAGCAGCCAAGTTGGTCAGGGGTTGGATCAGCCCCAGCATTTT. Its translation: CASSQVGQGLDQPQHF.

The chain combines TRBV6-1 with TRBJ1-1; 7 nucleotides line up with TRBD1. Germline V gene lookup returns CDR1 MNHNS and CDR2 SASEGT. Trimming cost V 3 bases and J 1 base; bases outside gene matches: 2. The CDR3 has 14 amino acids. The CDR3 bases are TGTGCCAGCAGTGATTGGACAGGGAACACTGAAGCTTTCTTT. As protein: CASSDWTGNTEAFF.

This clone came up once. The junction and the germline gene differ at one end; a read error may be behind it. The rearrangement joins TRBV30 to TRBJ1-2; 7 positions match TRBD1. The germline V gene encodes CDR1 GTSNPN and CDR2 SVGIG (reference sequence). This CDR3 spans 14 amino acids. The chain's CDR3 is CAWSARQGLLRVAF. As DNA, the CDR3 is TGTGCCTGGAGTGCCCGACAGGGCCTTTTGAGAGTCGCCTTC.

V and J are TRBV7-2 and TRBJ2-3; 7 positions agree with TRBD1. This CDR3 spans 17 amino acids. Looked up from germline, CDR1 is SGHTA and CDR2 is FQGNSA. The V and J ends lost 0 bases and 6 bases, in that order; junction bases with no gene match: 12. The CDR3 nucleotides read TGTGCCAGCAGCTTAGCCCTTCAAGGGGGCGGGCTGGATACGCAGTATTTT. Its protein product is CASSLALQGGGLDTQYF.